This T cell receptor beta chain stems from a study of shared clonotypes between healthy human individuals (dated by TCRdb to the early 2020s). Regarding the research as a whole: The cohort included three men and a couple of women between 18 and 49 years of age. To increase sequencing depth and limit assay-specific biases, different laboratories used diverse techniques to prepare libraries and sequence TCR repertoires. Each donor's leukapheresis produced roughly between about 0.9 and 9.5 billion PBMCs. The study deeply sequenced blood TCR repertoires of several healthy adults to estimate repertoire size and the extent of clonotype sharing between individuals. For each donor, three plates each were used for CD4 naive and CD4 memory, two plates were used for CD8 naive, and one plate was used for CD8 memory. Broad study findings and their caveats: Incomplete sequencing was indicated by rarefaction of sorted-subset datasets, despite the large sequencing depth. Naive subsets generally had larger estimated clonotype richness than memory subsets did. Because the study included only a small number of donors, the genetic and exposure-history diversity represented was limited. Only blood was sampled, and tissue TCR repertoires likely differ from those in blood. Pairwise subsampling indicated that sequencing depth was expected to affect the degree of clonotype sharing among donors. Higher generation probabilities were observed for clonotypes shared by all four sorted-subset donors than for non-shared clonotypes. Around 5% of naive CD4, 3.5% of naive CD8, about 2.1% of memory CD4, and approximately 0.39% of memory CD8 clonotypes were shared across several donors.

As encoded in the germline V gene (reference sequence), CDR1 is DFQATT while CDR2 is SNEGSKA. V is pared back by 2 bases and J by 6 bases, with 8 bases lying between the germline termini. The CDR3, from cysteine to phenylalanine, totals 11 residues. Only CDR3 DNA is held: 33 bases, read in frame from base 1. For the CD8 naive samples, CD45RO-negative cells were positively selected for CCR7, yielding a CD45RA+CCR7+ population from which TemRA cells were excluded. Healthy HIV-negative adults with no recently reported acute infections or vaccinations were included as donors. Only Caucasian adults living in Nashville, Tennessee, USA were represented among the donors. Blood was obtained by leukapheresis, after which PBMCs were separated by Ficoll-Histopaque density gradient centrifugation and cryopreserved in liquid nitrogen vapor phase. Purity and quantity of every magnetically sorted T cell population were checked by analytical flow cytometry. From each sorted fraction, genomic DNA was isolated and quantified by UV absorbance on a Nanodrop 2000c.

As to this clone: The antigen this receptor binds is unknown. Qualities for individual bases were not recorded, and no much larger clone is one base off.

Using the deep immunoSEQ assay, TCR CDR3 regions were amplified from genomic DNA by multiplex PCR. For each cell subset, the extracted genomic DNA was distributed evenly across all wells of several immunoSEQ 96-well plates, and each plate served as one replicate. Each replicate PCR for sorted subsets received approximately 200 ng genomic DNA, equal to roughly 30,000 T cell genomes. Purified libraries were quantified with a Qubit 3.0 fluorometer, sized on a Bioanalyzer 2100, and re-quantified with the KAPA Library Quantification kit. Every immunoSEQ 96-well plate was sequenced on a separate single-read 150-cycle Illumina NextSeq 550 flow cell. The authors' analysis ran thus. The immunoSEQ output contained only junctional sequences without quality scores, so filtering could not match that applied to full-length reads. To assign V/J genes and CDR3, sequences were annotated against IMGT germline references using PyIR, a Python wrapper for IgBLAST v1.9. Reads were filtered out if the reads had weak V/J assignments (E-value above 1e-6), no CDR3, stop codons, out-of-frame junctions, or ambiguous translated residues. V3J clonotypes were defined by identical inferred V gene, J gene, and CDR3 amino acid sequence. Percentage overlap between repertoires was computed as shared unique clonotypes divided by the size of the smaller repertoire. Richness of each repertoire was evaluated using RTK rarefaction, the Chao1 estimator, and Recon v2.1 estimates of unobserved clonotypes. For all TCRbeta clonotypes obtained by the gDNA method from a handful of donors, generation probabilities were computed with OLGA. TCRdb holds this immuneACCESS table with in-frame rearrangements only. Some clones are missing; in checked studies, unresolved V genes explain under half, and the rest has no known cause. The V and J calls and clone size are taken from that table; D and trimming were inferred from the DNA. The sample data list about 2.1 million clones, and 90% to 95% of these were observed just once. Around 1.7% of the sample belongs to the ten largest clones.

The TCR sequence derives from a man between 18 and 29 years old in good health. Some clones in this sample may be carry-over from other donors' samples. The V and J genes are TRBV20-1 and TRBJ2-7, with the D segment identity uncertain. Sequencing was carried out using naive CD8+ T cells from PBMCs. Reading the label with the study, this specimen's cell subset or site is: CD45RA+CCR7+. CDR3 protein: CSARKGFEQYF. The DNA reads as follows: TGCAGTGCTAGAAAGGGTTTCGAGCAGTACTTC.